Listed here are 27 T cell receptor beta chains from one sample, sequenced in a study of T cells in Graves' hyperthyroidism and ophthalmopathy. RNA transcripts provided the source from which TCR beta CDR3 regions were amplified. The TCR CDR3 was amplified in a first-round RT-PCR using the HTBI primer set. TCRdb passed the multiplex PCR reads through MiXCR, listing each CDR3 protein once. The sample has a few hundred thousand distinct CDR3 sequences; more than 15% are singletons. Sequenced: blood. These receptors originate from a woman in her thirties or forties with Graves' ophthalmopathy.

Ten or more counts support this clonotype. The chain uses TRBV18 and TRBJ2-1; 7 nucleotides line up with TRBD1. V dropped 2 bases and J dropped 7; count of bases not matched to a gene: 8. This CDR3 contains 15 residues. Germline V gene sequence: CDR1 KGHSH, CDR2 LQKENI. CDR3 coding DNA: TGTGCCAGCTCACCAGGGTGGGACAGCCAAAATGAGCAGTTCTTC. It codes for CASSPGWDSQNEQFF.

In this sample, this clonotype turned up many times. The chain carries TRBV2 and TRBJ2-1, with 9 positions matching TRBD1. The CDR3 loop spans 15 amino acids. The V gene end was trimmed by 6 bases and the J gene end by 4 bases; junction bases not matched to a gene: 7. Germline V gives CDR1 SNHLY, CDR2 FYNNEI. For the CDR3, the DNA is TGTGCCAGCAGGGCCGGGACAGGGCAGTACAATGAGCAGTTCTTC. It encodes CASRAGTGQYNEQFF.

The V and J genes are TRBV30 and TRBJ2-2, with 10 bases aligning to TRBD1. The CDR3 has 14 residues. V was clipped by 5 bases and J by 4 bases; unmatched bases: 4. Germline V lookup: CDR1 GTSNPN, CDR2 SVGIG (reference sequence). CDR3 bases: TGTGCCTGGTCGACAGGGGGCTTCACCGGGGAGCTGTTTTTT. This translates into CAWSTGGFTGELFF.

This clonotype has at least ten counts. The J gene is TRBJ1-5, the V gene TRBV5-1, with 7 bases matching TRBD1. The CDR3 is 14 amino acids. The germline V gene encodes CDR1 SGHRS and CDR2 YFSETQ. J gave up 3 bases and V 4 bases, and 4 bases lay outside the gene matches. The DNA for the CDR3 is TGCGCCAGCAGCCCAGGGGGACACAATCAGCCCCAGCATTTT. Translation: CASSPGGHNQPQHF.

This clonotype was recorded many times. The genes are TRBV5-1 and TRBJ1-1; tentatively, D is TRBD1 (6 bases). Between the trimmed V and J ends, which lost 4 bases and 6 bases, there was a span of 13 bases. Germline V CDR1 and CDR2: SGHRS, YFSETQ. The CDR3 covers 13 residues. The CDR3 sequence is CASSTGQTPEAFF. The CDR3 DNA is TGCGCCAGCAGCACAGGACAGACCCCTGAAGCTTTCTTT.

This clonotype was counted ten times or more. The chain recombines TRBV7-6 with TRBJ2-1; 7 positions agree with TRBD2. The CDR3 consists of 16 residues. Trimming removed 5 bases from V and 0 bases from J; junction bases left unmatched: 7. CDR1 SGHVS and CDR2 FNYEAQ come from the germline V gene. CDR3 region: CASSNSGPSSYNEQFF. The CDR3 nucleotides read TGTGCCAGCAGCAATAGCGGGCCCAGCTCCTACAATGAGCAGTTCTTC. Full variable domain (missing parts from reference TRBV7-6 and TRBJ2-1): GAGVSQSPRYKVTKRGQDVALRCDPISGHVSLYWYRQALGQGPEFLTYFNYEAQQDKSGLPNDRFSAERPEGSISTLTIQRTEQRDSAMYRCASSNSGPSSYNEQFFGPGTRLTVL.

This clonotype was detected many times. The chain is built from TRBV15 and TRBJ2-6; maybe TRBD1 (5 bases). Germline-derived CDR1 and CDR2 are LNHNV and YYDKDF (reference sequence). Trimming removed 1 base at V and 4 bases at J, with 8 bases between. This CDR3 is 15 amino acids long. CDR3 protein: CATSRAPGGANVLTF. In DNA form, the CDR3 reads TGTGCCACCAGCAGAGCCCCAGGGGGGGCCAACGTCCTGACTTTC. Full variable domain (remainder filled in from reference TRBV15 and TRBJ2-6): DAMVIQNPRYQVTQFGKPVTLSCSQTLNHNVMYWYQQKSSQAPKLLFHYYDKDFNNEADTPDNFQSRRPNTSFCFLDIRSPGLGDTAMYLCATSRAPGGANVLTFGAGSRLTVL.

In its sample, this clonotype was seen a few times. The rearrangement uses TRBV9 and TRBJ1-5; D may be TRBD1 (5 bases). V was clipped by 2 bases and J by 3 bases, with 21 bases between them. The CDR3 length is 18 residues. Germline V gene data show CDR1 as SGDLS and CDR2 as YYNGEE. CDR3 nucleotide sequence: TGTGCCAGCAGCGTGGGGCGCCAGCCCCCCAGAGACAATCAGCCCCAGCATTTT. This codes for CASSVGRQPPRDNQPQHF.

The chain employs TRBV7-9 and TRBJ1-1; 10 positions agree with TRBD1. The germline gives CDR1 SEHNR, CDR2 FQNEAQ (reference sequence). The junction had 6 bases not matched to a gene; V was cut back by 3 bases and J by 8 bases. The length of the CDR3 is 14 residues. CDR3 protein: CASSLPGQGIEAFF. CDR3 sequence (DNA): TGTGCCAGCAGCTTGCCGGGACAGGGGATAGAAGCTTTCTTT.

Notes on this clonotype: An end of the junction differs from the germline gene, which may be a read error. The chain links TRBV15 to TRBJ2-3; D may be TRBD1 or TRBD2 (5 bases each). The CDR3 is 13 amino acids. Germline V gene data show CDR1 as LNHNV and CDR2 as YYDKDF (reference sequence). The DNA of the CDR3 is TGTGCCACCAGGAGAGGGGTGGCAGATACGCAGTATTTT. The encoded protein is CATRRGVADTQYF.

The genes are TRBV20-1 and TRBJ1-1; unclear D gene. Germline assignment: CDR1 DFQATT and CDR2 SNEGSKA (reference sequence). The CDR3 contains 12 residues. The V gene lost 4 bases and the J gene lost 4 bases, with 10 bases spanning the gap. CDR3 nucleotide sequence: TGCAGTGCTAAACAGATTCCCACTGAAGCTTTCTTT. Translation: CSAKQIPTEAFF.

This clonotype was seen repeatedly, ten times or more. The chain couples TRBV5-1 to TRBJ2-1; 7 bases match TRBD2. Germline V gene lookup returns CDR1 SGHRS and CDR2 YFSETQ. This CDR3 has 12 amino acids. Germline trimming cut 0 bases from V and 10 bases from J; bases unmatched to any gene: 1. Written as DNA, the CDR3 is TGCGCCAGCAGCTTGGGCGGGAGCGAGCAGTTCTTC. Its protein is CASSLGGSEQFF.

Many counts were recorded for this clonotype. This chain uses TRBV5-1 with TRBJ2-3, with no clear D. Germline lookup yields CDR1 SGHRS and CDR2 YFSETQ. The V end lost 1 base, the J end lost 5 bases, and 5 bases lay between the germline ends. This CDR3 comprises 12 residues. The CDR3 loop reads CASSLNRDTQYF. For the CDR3, the DNA is TGCGCCAGCAGCTTGAATAGAGATACGCAGTATTTT.

Many counts were recorded for this clonotype. This chain connects TRBV28 to TRBJ2-7; either TRBD1 or TRBD2 may fit D (6 bases each). The CDR3 length is 13 residues. Trimming left V 5 bases short and J 0 bases short, with 8 bases between. Germline V gene data show CDR1 as MDHEN and CDR2 as SYDVKM. CDR3 nucleotide sequence: TGTGCCAGCAGTCGGGGGCTCTCCTACGAGCAGTACTTC. It is translated as CASSRGLSYEQYF.

The V gene is TRBV6-1, the J gene TRBJ2-5; 10 positions match TRBD1. Trimming removed 5 bases from V and 5 bases from J; junction bases left unmatched: 8. CDR1 is MNHNS, CDR2 SASEGT, per germline. The CDR3 has 15 residues. The CDR3: CASSQGQGLVETQYF. CDR3 bases: TGTGCCAGCAGTCAGGGACAGGGGTTAGTTGAGACCCAGTACTTC.

This clonotype appeared many times. The chain is built from TRBV7-3 and TRBJ1-3; no definite D call. The V gene's germline CDR1 is SGHTA and CDR2 FQGTGA. There are 14 residues in the CDR3. Trimming shortened V by 2 bases and J by 7 bases, and 12 bases separated the two germline ends. The CDR3 coding sequence is TGTGCCAGCAGCTTATACGGGGAGGCGAACACCATATATTTT. Its protein product is CASSLYGEANTIYF.

Only a few counts were recorded for this clonotype. The V and J genes are TRBV13 and TRBJ2-5; D is possibly TRBD1 (6 bases). The CDR3 has 14 amino acids. Per germline, CDR1 PRHDT and CDR2 FYEKMQ (reference sequence). V gave up 3 bases and J gave up 2 bases, with 10 bases separating them. The CDR3 is CASSLGHLQETQYF. In DNA form, the CDR3 reads TGTGCCAGCAGCTTGGGACATCTGCAAGAGACCCAGTACTTC.

There are many counts of this clonotype. V is TRBV30 and J is TRBJ2-3; weak D call: TRBD2 (5 bases). The CDR3 has 13 residues. Germline-derived CDR1 and CDR2 are GTSNPN and SVGIG (reference sequence). The V and J ends lost 2 bases and 6 bases respectively, with 12 bases between them. DNA for the CDR3: TGTGCCTGGAGTTTCCGTGGAGGCGATACGCAGTATTTT. Its translation is CAWSFRGGDTQYF. The full variable domain, in which reference TRBV30 and TRBJ2-3 provide the parts outside the CDR3, is SQTIHQWPATLVQPVGSPLSLECTVEGTSNPNLYWYRQAAGRGLQLLFYSVGIGQISSEVPQNLSASRPQDRQFILSSKKLLLSDSGFYLCAWSFRGGDTQYFGPGTRLTVL.

Ten or more counts support this clonotype. The rearrangement uses TRBV3-1 and TRBJ2-3, with a tentative D call TRBD2 (6 bases). V lost 2 bases and J 2 bases, leaving 14 bases between the germline ends. The CDR3 is 16 residues long. Per germline, CDR1 LGHDT and CDR2 YNNKEL (reference sequence). The DNA of the CDR3 is TGTGCCAGCAGCCAAAGAGGGGCGGGGTCCACAGATACGCAGTATTTT. Protein: CASSQRGAGSTDTQYF.

This clonotype was picked up one time. This chain uses TRBV20-1 with TRBJ2-1; 7 bases map to TRBD2. The J call is uncertain, as TRBJ2-7 better fits the DNA end. Germline V gene data show CDR1 as DFQATT and CDR2 as SNEGSKA (reference sequence). The length of the CDR3 is 13 residues. The CDR3 coding sequence is TGCAGTCTCCCCCGGGGGGAGAACAATGAGCAGTACTTC. Residues: CSLPRGENNEQYF.

To note about this clonotype: The junction departs from the called germline gene at one end, perhaps through a read error. The rearrangement uses TRBV6-1 and TRBJ2-5; weak D call: TRBD1 (6 bases). This CDR3 comprises 14 residues. The germline V gene has CDR1 MNHNS and CDR2 SASEGT. CDR3 DNA: TGTGCCAGCACAACAGGGCGGTACCAAGAGACCCGGTACTTC. This sequence encodes CASTTGRYQETRYF.

This clonotype was recorded at least ten times. J is TRBJ1-2 and V is TRBV7-8; weak D call: TRBD1 (6 bases). V was trimmed by 5 bases and J by 0 bases, leaving 16 bases between them. This CDR3 region has 16 residues. CDR1 and CDR2 (germline): SGHVS, FQNEAQ. The CDR3 protein is CASSRLTGTPNYGYTF. In nucleotides, the CDR3 is TGTGCCAGCAGCAGACTCACAGGGACCCCTAACTATGGCTACACCTTC.

In regard to this clonotype: Mismatch with germline at one junction end may stem from a read error. J is TRBJ2-3 and V is TRBV20-1, with TRBD2 matching over 11 bases. This CDR3 is built from 16 residues. Germline V gives CDR1 DFQATT, CDR2 SNEGSKA (reference sequence). CDR3 sequence: CSANSGGAPRTGTQYF. In nucleotides, the CDR3 is TGCAGTGCTAATAGCGGGGGGGCCCCTAGGACAGGTACGCAGTATTTT.

The chain links TRBV19 to TRBJ1-5, with 8 positions matching TRBD1. The CDR3 is 15 residues long. V lost 5 bases to trimming and J lost 7 bases; unmatched junction nucleotides: 10. Germline-derived CDR1 and CDR2 are LNHDA and SQIVND (reference sequence). DNA of the CDR3: TGTGCCAGTAGTGAAGTACAGGGGGTAGGACAGCCCCAGCATTTT. It is translated as CASSEVQGVGQPQHF.

The V call is TRBV20-1, the J call TRBJ2-1, with no clear D. Germline V gene data show CDR1 as DFQATT and CDR2 as SNEGSKA (reference sequence). The CDR3 totals 15 residues. Trimming removed 5 bases from V and 5 bases from J, with 19 bases in between. DNA for the CDR3: TGCAGTGCTCAGGACGCATCGATTTGGAACAATGAGCAGTTCTTC. Its protein is CSAQDASIWNNEQFF.

This clonotype was observed at least ten times. The chain links TRBV2 to TRBJ2-7; unclear D gene. Germline assignment: CDR1 SNHLY and CDR2 FYNNEI. V lost 1 base and J lost 2, with 3 bases in between. The CDR3 runs to 12 residues. The CDR3 sequence is CASSEGTYEQYF. In DNA form, the CDR3 reads TGTGCCAGCAGTGAAGGGACCTACGAGCAGTACTTC.

This clonotype appeared many times. V usage is TRBV2 and J usage is TRBJ1-6, with a possible D match to TRBD1 (6 bases). CDR1 is SNHLY and CDR2 is FYNNEI in the germline V gene. The CDR3 covers 18 residues. Deletions cut 2 bases from V and 10 bases from J, with 24 bases between. The CDR3 DNA sequence: TGTGCCAGCAGTGAACTGCCCCTAGGTAGGGGGATTGGGTCACCCCTCCACTTT. Protein: CASSELPLGRGIGSPLHF.